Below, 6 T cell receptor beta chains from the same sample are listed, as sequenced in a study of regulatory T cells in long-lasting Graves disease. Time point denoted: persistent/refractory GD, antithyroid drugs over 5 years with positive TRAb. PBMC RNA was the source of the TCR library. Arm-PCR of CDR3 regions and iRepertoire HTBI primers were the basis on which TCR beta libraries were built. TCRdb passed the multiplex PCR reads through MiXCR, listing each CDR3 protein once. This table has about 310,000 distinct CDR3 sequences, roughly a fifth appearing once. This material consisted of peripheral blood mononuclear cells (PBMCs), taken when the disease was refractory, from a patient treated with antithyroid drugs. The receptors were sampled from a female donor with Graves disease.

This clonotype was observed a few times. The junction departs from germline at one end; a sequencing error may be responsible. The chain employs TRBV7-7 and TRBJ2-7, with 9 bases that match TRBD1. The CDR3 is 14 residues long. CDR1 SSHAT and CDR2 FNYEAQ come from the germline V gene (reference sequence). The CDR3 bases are TGTGCTAGCAGAGAGAACAGGGGGCCGGGCGAGCAGTACTTC. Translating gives CASRENRGPGEQYF.

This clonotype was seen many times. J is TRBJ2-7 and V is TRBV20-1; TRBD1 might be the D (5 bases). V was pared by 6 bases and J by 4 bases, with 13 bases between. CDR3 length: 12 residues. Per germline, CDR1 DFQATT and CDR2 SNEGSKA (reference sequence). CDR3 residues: CSATIQGYEQYF. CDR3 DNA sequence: TGCAGTGCCACCATCCAGGGTTACGAGCAGTACTTC.

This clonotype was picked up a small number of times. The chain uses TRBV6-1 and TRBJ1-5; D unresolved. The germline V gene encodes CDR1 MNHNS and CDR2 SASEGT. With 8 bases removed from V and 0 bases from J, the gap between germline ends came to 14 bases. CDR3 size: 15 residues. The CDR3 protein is CASRTGKFSNQPQHF. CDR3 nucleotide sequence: TGTGCCAGCCGAACTGGGAAGTTTAGCAATCAGCCCCAGCATTTT.

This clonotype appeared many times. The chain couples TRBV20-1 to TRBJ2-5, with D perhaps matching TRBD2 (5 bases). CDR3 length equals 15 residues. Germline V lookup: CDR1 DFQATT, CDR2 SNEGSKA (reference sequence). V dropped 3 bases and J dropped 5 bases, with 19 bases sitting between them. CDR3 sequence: CSASSGLIGGETQYF. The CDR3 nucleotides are TGCAGTGCTAGCTCTGGACTCATCGGCGGCGAGACCCAGTACTTC.

In DNA, the CDR3 is TGTGCCAGTAGTGCCGTTAGCGGGAGTCCCTACGAGCAGTACTTC. This gives the protein CASSAVSGSPYEQYF. The chain recombines TRBV19 with TRBJ2-7; 9 positions agree with TRBD2. V trimming: 5 bases; J trimming: 2 bases; junction bases outside the gene matches: 7. The CDR3 is 15 residues long. Germline-derived CDR1 and CDR2 are LNHDA and SQIVND (reference sequence). The entire variable domain, with the rest obtained from reference TRBV19 and TRBJ2-7, is as follows: DGGITQSPKYLFRKEGQNVTLSCEQNLNHDAMYWYRQDPGQGLRLIYYSQIVNDFQKGDIAEGYSVSREKKESFPLTVTSAQKNPTAFYLCASSAVSGSPYEQYFGPGTRLTVT.

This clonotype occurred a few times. CDR3 nucleotide sequence: TGTGCCAGTAGCTCCAGGGGGGTCCTCAACACCGGGGAGCTGTTTTTT. It translates to CASSSRGVLNTGELFF. The V gene is TRBV19, the J gene TRBJ2-2; tentatively, D is TRBD1 (7 bases). The germline CDR1 and CDR2 sequences are LNHDA and SQIVND (reference sequence). This CDR3 is built from 16 residues. V was cut by 6 bases and J by 2 bases, with 16 bases left in between. The full variable domain, rest sourced from reference TRBV19 and TRBJ2-2, is DGGITQSPKYLFRKEGQNVTLSCEQNLNHDAMYWYRQDPGQGLRLIYYSQIVNDFQKGDIAEGYSVSREKKESFPLTVTSAQKNPTAFYLCASSSRGVLNTGELFFGEGSRLTVL.